A single T cell receptor (beta chain) is shown here with its context. The antigen remains undetermined. The data belong to a study of beta chain features in type 1 diabetes. Whole-study findings and limits: Researchers reported that naive, central memory and Treg TCRB repertoires appeared more similar in patients than in healthy donors. When VDJ junctions were examined, type 1 diabetes patients showed fewer insertions and more deletions. Researchers cautioned that cDNA sequencing could over-represent cells with high TCR expression.

Of the isolated RNA, all was reverse transcribed, and so the sequenced material was expressed TCRB transcripts. Sequencing used immunoSEQ multiplex PCR; TCRdb keeps in-frame clones, though not all of them. The sample lists hundreds of thousands of clones; approximately 15% were seen once. CDR3 length equals 16 residues. V lost 5 bases and J 1 base, leaving 18 bases between the germline ends. Germline V lookup: CDR1 SGHDN, CDR2 FVKESK. The collection from each donor was one heparinised blood draw averaging about 116 mL. Source material: naive CD4+ T cells from blood. This clonotype was obtained from a man younger than 45 in good health. The chain recombines TRBV14 with TRBJ2-7, with D maybe TRBD1 (6 bases). CDR3 sequence (DNA): TGTGCCAGCAGCATGACAGGTTTCTCTTGGTCCTACGAGCAGTACTTC. It is translated as CASSMTGFSWSYEQYF.